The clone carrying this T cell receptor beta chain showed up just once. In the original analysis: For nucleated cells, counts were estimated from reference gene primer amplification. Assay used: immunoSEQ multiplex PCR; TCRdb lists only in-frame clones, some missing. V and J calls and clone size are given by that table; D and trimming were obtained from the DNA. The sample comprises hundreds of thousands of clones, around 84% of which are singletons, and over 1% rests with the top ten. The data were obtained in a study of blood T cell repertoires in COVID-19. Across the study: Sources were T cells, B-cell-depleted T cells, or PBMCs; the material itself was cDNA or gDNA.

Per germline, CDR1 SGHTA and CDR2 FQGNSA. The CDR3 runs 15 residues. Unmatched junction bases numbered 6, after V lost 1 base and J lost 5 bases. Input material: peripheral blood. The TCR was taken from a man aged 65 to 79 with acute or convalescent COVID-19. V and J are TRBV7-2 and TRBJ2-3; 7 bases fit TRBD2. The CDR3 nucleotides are TGTGCCAGCAGCTTAGTGTGGGGGGGAGAAGATACGCAGTATTTT. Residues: CASSLVWGGEDTQYF. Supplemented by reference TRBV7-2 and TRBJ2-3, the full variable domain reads GAGVSQSPSNKVTEKGKDVELRCDPISGHTALYWYRQSLGQGLEFLIYFQGNSAPDKSGLPSDRFSAERTGGSVSTLTIQRTQQEDSAVYLCASSLVWGGEDTQYFGPGTRLTVL.